This T cell receptor (beta chain) was identified during a study of CD8+ T cells in alopecia areata. Sorting of PBMCs yielded the CD4+ and CD8+ T cells. After isolation, RNA underwent reverse transcription to generate cDNA as the sequencing template. Generated by immunoSEQ multiplex PCR, the TCRdb table keeps only in-frame clones and is missing some. The sample includes 90,000 to 150,000 clones, roughly two fifths of them seen just once. Trimming pared 2 bases from V and 0 bases from J, leaving 11 bases between. Germline V gene lookup returns CDR1 KGHSH and CDR2 LQKENI. CDR3 length: 16 amino acids. This clone was observed a few times.

The receptor was isolated from a human donor with alopecia areata. The sample comprised CD4+ T cells sorted from blood. The gene calls are TRBV18 and TRBJ2-4, with a tentative D call TRBD2 (6 bases). The DNA of the CDR3 is TGTGCCAGCTCACCATCGGGACTCCTAGCCAAAAACATTCAGTACTTC. Translating it yields CASSPSGLLAKNIQYF.